Below are 24 T cell receptor beta chains sequenced from a single sample in a study of low-dose radiotherapy and immunotherapy resistance in tumors. The time point denotes: before trial treatment. cDNA synthesis used a TRAV/TRBV-specific primer set for both chains. With a constant-region primer and a V-primer adapter, TCRs were subjected to roughly 18 PCR cycles of amplification. TCRdb ran MiXCR on the reads and lists one entry per CDR3 protein. Of about 39,000 distinct CDR3 sequences in the sample, 31% were seen once. Material: PBMCs, obtained before treatment. The source is a male donor with gallbladder cancer.

This clonotype was detected only a few times. Because the CDR3's place on the DNA is in doubt, the DNA is left out and the CDR3 is given as listed by TCRdb. The chain joins TRBV28 to TRBJ2-1; the DNA was not used to check the table's D call, TRBD2. The germline V gene encodes CDR1 MDHEN and CDR2 SYDVKM. The CDR3 extends over 16 residues, inclusive of both ends. The CDR3 reads CASRSGTPGPSEQFFF.

This clonotype was seen at least ten times. V gene TRBV12-3 or TRBV12-4 combines with J gene TRBJ1-4; tentatively, D is TRBD1 (5 bases). CDR3 size: 14 residues. V was shortened by 3 bases and J by 7 bases, with 12 bases between the two germline ends. Written as DNA, the CDR3 is TGTGCCAGCAGTTTTAGGGACTCCGGTGAAAAACTGTTTTTT. The encoded protein is CASSFRDSGEKLFF.

The sample holds many counts of this clonotype. The chain employs TRBV2 and TRBJ2-7; 7 nucleotides align to TRBD2. Germline CDR1 is SNHLY and CDR2 is FYNNEI. The length of the CDR3 is 14 residues. The trim removed 6 bases at V and 0 bases at J, leaving 5 bases unmatched. The CDR3 nucleotides read TGTGCCAGCAGGAGGGGAGGGAGCTCCTACGAGCAGTACTTC. Translation: CASRRGGSSYEQYF.

The genes are TRBV4-3 and TRBJ2-3; 11 nucleotides line up with TRBD2. V dropped 0 bases and J dropped 1; count of bases not matched to a gene: 0. There are 16 residues in the CDR3. Germline V gene sequence: CDR1 LGHNA, CDR2 YSLEER. In DNA form, the CDR3 reads TGCGCCAGCAGCCAAGAACTAGCGGGGGGCACAGATACGCAGTATTTT. It translates to CASSQELAGGTDTQYF.

The V gene is TRBV10-3, the J gene TRBJ1-2, with 7 bases that match TRBD1. The CDR3 extends over 15 amino acids. The trim removed 3 bases at V and 0 bases at J, leaving 4 bases unmatched. CDR1 is ENHRY and CDR2 is SYGVKD in the germline V gene. The chain's CDR3 is CAISEGQATNYGYTF. CDR3 bases: TGTGCCATCAGTGAAGGACAGGCGACTAACTATGGCTACACCTTC.

The rearrangement joins TRBV5-1 to TRBJ2-1; TRBD2 aligns across 9 bases. The germline CDR1 and CDR2 sequences are SGHRS and YFSETQ. V dropped 4 bases and J dropped 6; count of bases not matched to a gene: 5. The CDR3 sequence is 14 residues long. This chain's CDR3 is CASSGGLASNEQFF. DNA of the CDR3: TGCGCCAGCAGCGGCGGACTAGCGAGCAATGAGCAGTTCTTC. The full variable domain, with the rest looked up from reference TRBV5-1 and TRBJ2-1, is KAGVTQTPRYLIKTRGQQVTLSCSPISGHRSVSWYQQTPGQGLQFLFEYFSETQRNKGNFPGRFSGRQFSNSRSEMNVSTLELGDSALYLCASSGGLASNEQFFGPGTRLTVL.

This clonotype was seen at least ten times. The chain carries TRBV28 and TRBJ2-2; D unresolved. V lost 5 bases, J lost 6 bases, and 13 bases lay in between. Looked up from germline, CDR1 is MDHEN and CDR2 is SYDVKM. The CDR3 sequence is 14 residues long. CDR3 residues: CASSHNRDSGELFF. The CDR3 nucleotides are TGTGCCAGCAGTCACAATAGGGATTCCGGGGAGCTGTTTTTT.

The chain carries TRBV13 and TRBJ2-7; tentative D call: TRBD2 (5 bases). Looked up from germline, CDR1 is PRHDT and CDR2 is FYEKMQ (reference sequence). V lost 6 bases and J 2 bases, leaving 14 bases between the germline ends. The CDR3 sequence is 14 residues long. In nucleotides, the CDR3 is TGTGCCAGCAGTGAACGTGAGGGCGCCTACGAGCAGTACTTC. Protein product: CASSEREGAYEQYF. The full variable domain, rest sourced from reference TRBV13 and TRBJ2-7, is AAGVIQSPRHLIKEKRETATLKCYPIPRHDTVYWYQQGPGQDPQFLISFYEKMQSDKGSIPDRFSAQQFSDYHSELNMSSLELGDSALYFCASSEREGAYEQYFGPGTRLTVT.

Of note for this clonotype: It is likely a read error: a sequence one base away is far more abundant. V gene TRBV10-3 combines with J gene TRBJ2-1, with 7 bases lining up with TRBD1. Germline CDR1 and CDR2: ENHRY and SYGVKD. V was pared by 3 bases and J by 13 bases, with 18 bases of the junction left unmatched. This CDR3 comprises 16 residues. The CDR3 sequence is CAISEGDRVTGETQFF. CDR3 nucleotides: TGTGCCATCAGTGAAGGCGACAGGGTCACCGGTGAGACCCAGTTCTTC.

This clonotype was counted at least ten times. One junction end does not reproduce the germline sequence, and a read error may be involved. The chain combines TRBV7-9 with TRBJ2-7; 8 nucleotides match TRBD1. Germline CDR1 reads SEHNR; CDR2 reads FQNEAQ (reference sequence). CDR3 length: 14 residues. CDR3: CASSKGQASSEQYF. In nucleotides, the CDR3 is TGTGCCAGCAGCAAGGGACAGGCGTCCTCCGAGCAGTACTTC.

The chain is built from TRBV12-3 or TRBV12-4 and TRBJ1-5; TRBD1 is a possible D gene (6 bases). V was cut by 3 bases and J by 6 bases, with 15 bases left in between. The CDR3 length is 15 residues. CDR3 sequence reads: CASSFEQGPRQPQHF. In DNA form, the CDR3 reads TGTGCCAGCAGTTTTGAGCAGGGGCCTCGTCAGCCCCAGCATTTT.

CDR3 sequence: CASSPGARVGVGANVLTF. The DNA for the CDR3 is TGTGCCAGCAGTCCTGGGGCCAGGGTAGGCGTTGGGGCCAACGTCCTGACTTTC. This chain uses TRBV28 with TRBJ2-6, with D possibly TRBD1 on 5 matching bases. Trimming removed 5 bases from V and 3 bases from J, with 20 bases in between. Germline V gives CDR1 MDHEN, CDR2 SYDVKM. The CDR3 length is 18 residues.

J is TRBJ1-3 and V is TRBV28; D is unclear. CDR1 is MDHEN and CDR2 is SYDVKM in the germline V gene. The CDR3 totals 11 residues. The germline V and J ends were trimmed by 3 bases and 8 bases, with 5 bases remaining between them. Here the CDR3 reads CASSLGHTIYF. In nucleotides, the CDR3 is TGTGCCAGCAGTTTGGGCCACACCATATATTTT.

The chain recombines TRBV24-1 with TRBJ2-1; 14 bases agree with TRBD2. Germline assignment: CDR1 KGHDR and CDR2 SFDVKD. Unmatched junction bases numbered 3, after V lost 7 bases and J lost 5 bases. The CDR3 loop spans 15 amino acids. DNA for the CDR3: TGTGCCACCAGGCCGACTAGCGGGAGGGACAATGAGCAGTTCTTC. This gives the protein CATRPTSGRDNEQFF.

This clonotype appeared many times. J is TRBJ2-1 and V is TRBV7-7; perhaps TRBD2 as D (5 bases). The ends were cut back, 10 bases at V and 3 bases at J, with 19 bases in the middle. The CDR3 runs 15 residues. Germline CDR1 reads SSHAT; CDR2 reads FNYEAQ (reference sequence). CDR3 protein: CATSRREADYNEQFF. CDR3 coding DNA: TGTGCCACAAGCCGTCGGGAAGCGGACTACAATGAGCAGTTCTTC.

The V and J genes are TRBV12-3 or TRBV12-4 and TRBJ2-7; 8 bases align to TRBD2. The ends lost 7 bases at V and 5 bases at J; junction bases unmatched: 7. The CDR3 covers 13 residues. The CDR3 here is CASTHGGANEQYF. Written as DNA, the CDR3 is TGTGCCAGCACCCACGGGGGGGCTAACGAGCAGTACTTC.

This sequence joins TRBV27 and TRBJ1-2; 9 bases are shared with TRBD1. V shed 3 bases, J shed 3 bases, and the junction held 2 bases outside the gene matches. The CDR3 runs 14 residues. Germline lookup yields CDR1 MNHEY and CDR2 SMNVEV (reference sequence). In DNA, the CDR3 is TGTGCCAGCAGTTTGACAGGGGGTCACTATGGCTACACCTTC. Translation: CASSLTGGHYGYTF.

The chain couples TRBV5-1 to TRBJ2-2; D perhaps matches TRBD1 (8 bases). Trimming pared 4 bases from V and 16 bases from J, leaving 23 bases between. Germline V gives CDR1 SGHRS, CDR2 YFSETQ. CDR3 length: 14 residues. The CDR3 region has the DNA TGCGCCAGCAGCCCGGAGGCGAAGCGGGACAGGTGGTTTTTT. This sequence encodes CASSPEAKRDRWFF.

This clonotype is termed medium-sized. The chain joins TRBV5-1 to TRBJ2-7, with a weak D call TRBD1 (6 bases). There are 15 residues in the CDR3. V lost 1 base, J lost 0 bases, and 11 bases lay in between. From germline, CDR1 is SGHRS and CDR2 YFSETQ. The CDR3 protein is CASSLYRDNSYEQYF. In DNA, the CDR3 is TGCGCCAGCAGCTTGTACCGGGACAACTCCTACGAGCAGTACTTC.

This chain links TRBV10-3 with TRBJ2-1; D possibly corresponds to TRBD2 (6 bases). V shed 2 bases and J shed 8 bases, with 13 bases lying between them. Germline V gene data show CDR1 as ENHRY and CDR2 as SYGVKD. The CDR3 covers 14 residues. CDR3 residues: CAISEQTSQDEQFF. The CDR3, as DNA: TGTGCCATCAGTGAGCAAACTAGCCAAGATGAGCAGTTCTTC.

This clonotype was counted between two and nine times. The chain links TRBV28 to TRBJ2-7, with D perhaps matching TRBD1 (5 bases). This CDR3 is built from 14 residues. V lost 4 bases to trimming and J lost 3 bases, with 13 bases between them. Germline V lookup: CDR1 MDHEN, CDR2 SYDVKM. The CDR3 DNA sequence: TGTGCCAGCAGTTCACGGACACTAATCTACGAGCAGTACTTC. Encoded protein: CASSSRTLIYEQYF.

This clonotype showed up many times. The genes are TRBV25-1 and TRBJ2-2; TRBD2 is a possible D gene (6 bases). V lost 5 bases to trimming and J lost 1 base, with 11 bases between them. CDR3 length: 15 residues. CDR1 and CDR2 (germline): MGHDK, SYGVNS. CDR3 region: CASSIGTLNTGELFF. CDR3 DNA: TGTGCCAGCAGTATCGGGACTCTGAACACCGGGGAGCTGTTTTTT. The variable domain in full, with the rest retrieved from reference TRBV25-1 and TRBJ2-2, is EADIYQTPRYLVIGTGKKITLECSQTMGHDKMYWYQQDPGMELHLIHYSYGVNSTEKGDLSSESTVSRIRTEHFPLTLESARPSHTSQYLCASSIGTLNTGELFFGEGSRLTVL.

This clonotype was observed at least ten times. The V and J genes are TRBV7-2 and TRBJ2-5; D is tentatively TRBD1 or TRBD2 (5 bases each). This CDR3 is built from 15 residues. Germline CDR1 is SGHTA and CDR2 is FQGNSA. Trimming took off 5 bases at V and 5 bases at J, with 18 bases between the two ends. The CDR3 DNA follows: TGTGCCAGCAGCCTGAGCGGAACCCCAGGGGAGACCCAGTACTTC. Translation gives CASSLSGTPGETQYF.

This clonotype was seen at least ten times. The chain uses TRBV20-1 and TRBJ2-1; 11 bases align to TRBD2. The CDR3 length is 18 residues. Germline V gene lookup returns CDR1 DFQATT and CDR2 SNEGSKA (reference sequence). After removal of 3 bases from V and 0 bases from J, the junction contained 10 bases not matched to a gene. Written as DNA, the CDR3 is TGCAGTGCTAGTGATAGAGGGACTAGCGGCGGCTCCTACAATGAGCAGTTCTTC. This sequence encodes CSASDRGTSGGSYNEQFF.